This TCR beta chain was sequenced for a study of T-cell memory formation after mild COVID-19 (dated by TCRdb to the early 2020s). With respect to the entire study: TCR sequence clusters from the two donors were found to be largely donor specific. Longitudinal TCRalpha and TCRbeta repertoire sequencing tracked T-cell clones expanding and contracting after mild COVID-19 in a couple of donors. The cohort was made up of two young adult volunteers, one female and one male, who were previously healthy.

The table lists this clonotype with a few counts. No cognate antigen has been identified for it. The input lacks base qualities; no much larger clone sits a single base away. The research as a whole found: Some responding clones were detected in pre-infection memory, which suggested that pre-existing cross-reactive memory T cells had joined the SARS-CoV-2 response. The second-wave clones that peaked on day 37 were not confirmed to be SARS-CoV-2 specific. Clones that contracted from day 15 to 85 showed balanced CD4/CD8 phenotypes, whereas a second wave of clones that expanded from day 15 to 37 leaned towards CD4+. Contracting CD4+ clones appeared mostly in the CM and EM memory subsets, whereas CD8+ clones were enriched in EMRA. Only a couple of mild cases were covered by the study, and larger cohorts that include severe cases with pre-infection samples were considered necessary.

As encoded in the germline V gene, CDR1 is SGHVS while CDR2 is FNYEAQ. V is pared back by 2 bases and J by 8 bases, with 7 bases lying between the germline termini. The CDR3 covers 12 residues, taking in both the cysteine and the phenylalanine. Left in the record is the CDR3 DNA by itself, 36 bases read in frame from the first base. PBMCs were isolated by Ficoll-Paque density gradient centrifugation. These reads were obtained on an Illumina NovaSeq 6000. cDNA libraries for TCRalpha and TCRbeta were prepared by 5'RACE using constant-segment primers, with sample barcodes and unique molecular identifiers added. RNA was extracted from every sample with Trizol reagent. Libraries were amplified in two PCR steps, with a second sample barcode and Illumina TruSeq adapters added in the second step. Sequencing of the libraries was done on an Illumina NovaSeq, producing 2 x 150 bp paired-end reads. In the paper's pipeline: Reads were demultiplexed and collapsed into UMI-guided consensus sequences with migec v1.2.7. Using mixcr v2.1.11, UMI consensuses were aligned to TRA and TRB V and J templates and then assembled into clonotypes. A clonotype was counted as expanded or contracted only when both edgeR and NoisET called the clonotype significant, with the noise models trained on biological replicates. For edgeR calls, the thresholds were a false discovery rate-adjusted p below 0.01 and a log2 fold-change of 1. As an exploratory analysis of dynamics, max-normalized trajectories of the 1000 most abundant clonotypes were examined by PCA with hierarchical clustering. Separately sequenced CD4+ and CD8+ repertoires were used to assign the CD4 or CD8 phenotype of responding clones. TCRdb reanalyzed the raw reads on its own, using fastp at Q25 for trimming and MiXCR for clone calling, and kept in-frame beta chains. Under each unique CDR3 protein, matching rows form one entry showing the most common genes and DNA. TCRdb's processing, not the study's, gives the V and J calls here. The sample table shows 40,000 to 60,000 distinct CDR3 sequences, and 9.3% are seen once. The leading ten clones occupy 12% of the sample.

The specimen was PBMCs or a T cell subset sorted from them (not recorded which). The receptor's source is an adult woman who had mild COVID-19 (a few samples of this study predate the infection). The sample titles of this study are shuffled in the database, so cell type and time point are left out; the donor was told from shared clones. The V and J segments used are TRBV7-6 and TRBJ2-1, with the D gene too uncertain to name. The CDR3 in this case is CASSLLIHEQFF. The nucleotide sequence is TGTGCCAGCAGCTTATTGATACATGAGCAGTTCTTC.